Following are 27 T cell receptor beta chains from one sample sequenced in a study of T cells in Graves' hyperthyroidism and ophthalmopathy. TCR beta CDR3 region amplification was performed from RNA transcripts. The HTBI set primed first-round TCR CDR3 RT-PCR. One entry per CDR3 protein results from TCRdb running MiXCR on the multiplex PCR reads. Of under 350,000 distinct CDR3 sequences in the sample, around a sixth are singletons; the top ten hold under 55%. The sequenced sample was blood. These TCRs come from a woman in her 50s with Graves' hyperthyroidism.

The table lists this clonotype with many counts. J is TRBJ2-3 and V is TRBV20-1, with TRBD2 identical over 8 bases. The germline V gene encodes CDR1 DFQATT and CDR2 SNEGSKA (reference sequence). The CDR3 covers 13 residues. Here the CDR3 reads CSPRGLAGDTQYF. The DNA of the CDR3 is TGCAGCCCCCGTGGGCTAGCGGGAGATACGCAGTATTTT.

In its sample, this clonotype was seen a few times. The rearrangement links TRBV7-9 to TRBJ1-2; 7 bases agree with TRBD1. The CDR3 runs 15 residues. V trimming: 2 bases; J trimming: 5 bases; junction bases outside the gene matches: 8. Germline-derived CDR1 and CDR2 are SEHNR and FQNEAQ (reference sequence). The CDR3 is CASSLLQGRGYGYTF. CDR3 sequence (DNA): TGTGCCAGCAGCTTATTACAGGGGCGAGGGTATGGCTACACCTTC.

The chain's CDR3 is CASEGDSENIQYF. CDR3 bases: TGTGCCAGCGAAGGAGACAGTGAAAACATTCAGTACTTC. This rearrangement joins TRBV19 to TRBJ2-4; D might be TRBD1 (5 bases). The CDR3 sequence is 13 residues long. Germline V gene sequence: CDR1 LNHDA, CDR2 SQIVND (reference sequence). Trimming left V 9 bases short and J 5 bases short, with 14 bases between.

At least ten counts were recorded for this clonotype. This chain connects TRBV11-2 to TRBJ2-7; D is unclear. The CDR3 runs 14 residues. Germline V CDR1 and CDR2: SGHAT, FQNNGV. The V gene lost 5 bases and the J gene lost 3 bases, with 14 bases spanning the gap. This CDR3 is CASSQPAALYEQYF. The DNA for the CDR3 is TGTGCCAGCAGCCAACCCGCAGCCCTCTACGAGCAGTACTTC. The full variable domain, in which reference TRBV11-2 and TRBJ2-7 provide the parts outside the CDR3, is EAGVAQSPRYKIIEKRQSVAFWCNPISGHATLYWYQQILGQGPKLLIQFQNNGVVDDSQLPKDRFSAERLKGVDSTLKIQPAKLEDSAVYLCASSQPAALYEQYFGPGTRLTVT.

The chain combines TRBV10-3 with TRBJ2-3; 9 bases agree with TRBD1. There are 13 residues in the CDR3. With 11 bases clipped from V and 4 bases from J, the junction kept 7 bases outside the gene matches. Germline values: CDR1 ENHRY, CDR2 SYGVKD. In DNA, the CDR3 is TGTGCCTCGGAGGGACAGGGCGCAGATACGCAGTATTTT. Residues: CASEGQGADTQYF.

The chain uses TRBV9 and TRBJ1-1; D unclear. V was cut by 4 bases and J by 1 base, with 11 bases left in between. This CDR3 spans 14 amino acids. Germline V lookup: CDR1 SGDLS, CDR2 YYNGEE. This CDR3 reads CASSPHIGNTEAFF. CDR3 DNA sequence: TGTGCCAGCAGCCCTCATATCGGGAACACTGAAGCTTTCTTT.

This clonotype has a count of ten or more. V is TRBV7-3 and J is TRBJ1-2; unclear D gene. The CDR3 is 13 residues long. Germline assignment: CDR1 SGHTA and CDR2 FQGTGA. The V and J ends lost 5 bases and 7 bases respectively, with 14 bases between them. CDR3 DNA sequence: TGTGCCAGCAGCCCGGGCTTTAGTGGTGGCTACACCTTC. Its protein is CASSPGFSGGYTF.

The count of this clonotype is one. The junction and the germline gene differ at one end; a read error may be behind it. The chain recombines TRBV30 with TRBJ2-1; 14 bases line up with TRBD2. Germline lookup yields CDR1 GTSNPN and CDR2 SVGIG (reference sequence). The CDR3 has 17 residues. This CDR3 reads CARSNLPGLAGVEEQFF. The CDR3 DNA follows: TGTGCCCGGAGTAATCTACCGGGACTAGCGGGAGTGGAGGAGCAGTTCTTC.

This clonotype was seen many times. The chain carries TRBV28 and TRBJ2-5; 9 bases are shared with TRBD1. CDR3 size: 15 residues. Germline V gene lookup returns CDR1 MDHEN and CDR2 SYDVKM. The ends lost 8 bases at V and 1 base at J; junction bases unmatched: 8. As DNA, the CDR3 is TGTGCCAGCCCGGTGGGGGACAGGGTCCAAGAGACCCAGTACTTC. Amino acids: CASPVGDRVQETQYF.

The rearrangement links TRBV27 to TRBJ2-1; D is possibly TRBD1 or TRBD2 (5 bases each). Germline V gene data show CDR1 as MNHEY and CDR2 as SMNVEV (reference sequence). This CDR3 has 14 amino acids. V lost 6 bases and J lost 7, with 16 bases in between. The CDR3 region is CASRRDLRRNEQFF. CDR3 DNA: TGTGCCAGCAGACGGGACCTCCGCAGAAATGAGCAGTTCTTC.

V and J are TRBV20-1 and TRBJ1-2; D gene uncertain. This CDR3 has 14 residues. Looked up from germline, CDR1 is DFQATT and CDR2 is SNEGSKA (reference sequence). The V end lost 3 bases, the J end lost 0 bases, and 11 bases lay between the germline ends. The CDR3 DNA is TGCAGTGCTAGTGAGCAGAGAACTAACTATGGCTACACCTTC. This sequence encodes CSASEQRTNYGYTF.

This clonotype came up many times. The rearrangement uses TRBV5-1 and TRBJ2-3; 7 nucleotides match TRBD2. The trim removed 4 bases at V and 2 bases at J, leaving 4 bases unmatched. Per the germline V gene, CDR1 is SGHRS and CDR2 is YFSETQ. This CDR3 has 14 residues. CDR3: CASSGGTNTDTQYF. The CDR3 DNA follows: TGCGCCAGCAGCGGCGGGACTAACACAGATACGCAGTATTTT.

Many counts were recorded for this clonotype. The J gene is TRBJ2-1, the V gene TRBV24-1, with TRBD2 as a possible D gene (6 bases). Germline V gene lookup returns CDR1 KGHDR and CDR2 SFDVKD. Trimming took off 4 bases at V and 9 bases at J, with 24 bases between the two ends. The CDR3 runs 17 residues. The CDR3 DNA follows: TGTGCCACCAGTGACCCAGGCAAGGGAGGCCCTATGGGTGAGCAGTTCTTC. This translates into CATSDPGKGGPMGEQFF.

This clonotype has at least ten counts. The chain has TRBV27 and TRBJ1-1; 8 nucleotides align to TRBD1. The CDR3 sequence is 12 residues long. CDR1 and CDR2 (germline): MNHEY, SMNVEV (reference sequence). Trimming took 5 bases from V and 8 from J; bases not matched to a gene: 4. CDR3 region: CASSQGTGEAFF. The DNA of the CDR3 is TGTGCCAGCAGTCAGGGGACAGGAGAAGCTTTCTTT.

This clonotype has just a few counts. This chain joins TRBV20-1 and TRBJ1-3; D is unclear. Germline-derived CDR1 and CDR2 are DFQATT and SNEGSKA (reference sequence). V was cut by 3 bases and J by 6 bases, with 6 bases left in between. There are 11 residues in the CDR3. CDR3 bases: TGCAGTGCTAGTCGGGTAAACACCATATATTTT. Its translation is CSASRVNTIYF.

The chain couples TRBV7-8 to TRBJ2-1, with D possibly being TRBD2 (6 bases). This CDR3 spans 14 amino acids. Germline V lookup: CDR1 SGHVS, CDR2 FQNEAQ. Trimming pared 3 bases from V and 6 bases from J, leaving 12 bases between. The CDR3 spells CASSFRLGGNEQFF. CDR3 sequence (DNA): TGTGCCAGCAGCTTCCGACTAGGTGGCAATGAGCAGTTCTTC.

The gene calls are TRBV5-1 and TRBJ2-1; 7 positions match TRBD2. The junction had 6 bases not matched to a gene; V was cut back by 1 base and J by 2 bases. CDR1 SGHRS and CDR2 YFSETQ come from the germline V gene. The CDR3 is 16 residues long. This chain's CDR3 is CASSLSAGVTYNEQFF. The CDR3, as DNA: TGCGCCAGCAGCTTGTCCGCGGGAGTCACCTACAATGAGCAGTTCTTC.

This clonotype was observed a handful of times. This chain's CDR3 is CSVGGQGSYEQYF. CDR3 in DNA: TGCAGCGTTGGGGGACAGGGGTCCTACGAGCAGTACTTC. This chain joins TRBV29-1 and TRBJ2-7, with TRBD1 identical over 10 bases. Germline CDR1 and CDR2: SQVTM and ANQGSEA. CDR3 size: 13 residues. After removal of 4 bases from V and 1 base from J, the junction contained 1 base not matched to a gene.

The J gene is TRBJ1-3, the V gene TRBV6-1, with 7 bases fitting TRBD1. CDR1 is MNHNS and CDR2 is SASEGT in the germline V gene. The CDR3 contains 15 residues. V was clipped by 6 bases and J by 4 bases; unmatched bases: 9. CDR3 bases: TGTGCCAGCAGGCCACAGGGGTCTAACGGAAACACCATATATTTT. This sequence encodes CASRPQGSNGNTIYF.

This clonotype has ten or more counts. The V and J genes are TRBV10-1 and TRBJ1-1; 7 bases are shared with TRBD1. Germline trimming cut 6 bases from V and 3 bases from J; bases unmatched to any gene: 10. Germline CDR1 WNHNN, CDR2 SYGVQD (reference sequence). This CDR3 has 15 residues. CDR3 amino acids: CASRKRTGEDTEAFF. The CDR3 nucleotides read TGCGCCAGCAGAAAGAGGACAGGCGAGGACACTGAAGCTTTCTTT.

This clonotype was counted ten times or more. The chain joins TRBV6-6 to TRBJ2-7; D perhaps matches TRBD2 (6 bases). Germline V gives CDR1 MNHNY, CDR2 SVGAGI (reference sequence). V lost 3 bases, J lost 3 bases, and 15 bases lay in between. This CDR3 has 15 amino acids. CDR3 in DNA: TGTGCCAGCAGTTATGGGCAGCTCGGGGGCTACGAGCAGTACTTC. Residues: CASSYGQLGGYEQYF.

V usage is TRBV28 and J usage is TRBJ2-2; TRBD2 matches at 8 bases. Trimming cost V 6 bases and J 7 bases; bases outside gene matches: 13. Germline V lookup: CDR1 MDHEN, CDR2 SYDVKM. CDR3 length: 16 amino acids. In DNA, the CDR3 is TGTGCCAGCAGCCAGGCCCGGGGGGGAGGGGTCGGGGAGCTGTTTTTT. Protein product: CASSQARGGGVGELFF.

CDR3 amino acids: CAWTTPSADTQYF. Here the CDR3 DNA reads TGTGCCTGGACGACCCCCTCGGCAGATACGCAGTATTTT. This chain uses TRBV30 with TRBJ2-3, with unresolved D. Germline V gene data show CDR1 as GTSNPN and CDR2 as SVGIG (reference sequence). V lost 4 bases, J lost 4 bases, and 12 bases lay in between. The CDR3 length is 13 residues.

This clonotype was seen at least ten times. This sequence joins TRBV6-1 and TRBJ1-4; D is perhaps TRBD1 (5 bases). This CDR3 is built from 18 residues. Germline CDR1 MNHNS, CDR2 SASEGT. Trimming left V 0 bases short and J 0 bases short, with 14 bases between. CDR3 nucleotide sequence: TGTGCCAGCAGTGAAGCCGGTAGGACATCTGCAACTAATGAAAAACTGTTTTTT. Translated: CASSEAGRTSATNEKLFF.

The chain links TRBV12-3 or TRBV12-4 to TRBJ2-7; tentatively, D is TRBD2 (6 bases). The CDR3 spans 11 residues. V was trimmed by 3 bases and J by 6 bases, leaving 6 bases between them. CDR3 DNA sequence: TGTGCCAGCAGTTTCGGGAGCGAGCAGTACTTC. Translation gives CASSFGSEQYF.

This clonotype came up many times. DNA for the CDR3: TGCAGTGCTAGAGATGAGCGACAGCGGGTCCTTTTAGGAGATACGCAGTATTTT. Amino acid sequence: CSARDERQRVLLGDTQYF. The genes are TRBV20-1 and TRBJ2-3; perhaps TRBD2 as D (6 bases). V lost 0 bases and J lost 5, with 24 bases in between. CDR1 is DFQATT and CDR2 is SNEGSKA in the germline V gene (reference sequence). This CDR3 has 18 residues.

The chain recombines TRBV30 with TRBJ1-3, with a weak D call TRBD1 (6 bases). Germline CDR1 and CDR2: GTSNPN and SVGIG (reference sequence). V lost 0 bases to trimming and J lost 9 bases, with 12 bases between them. The CDR3 covers 13 residues. CDR3 in DNA: TGTGCCTGGAGTGTCGCAGGGGTTGGCACCATATATTTT. The encoded protein is CAWSVAGVGTIYF.